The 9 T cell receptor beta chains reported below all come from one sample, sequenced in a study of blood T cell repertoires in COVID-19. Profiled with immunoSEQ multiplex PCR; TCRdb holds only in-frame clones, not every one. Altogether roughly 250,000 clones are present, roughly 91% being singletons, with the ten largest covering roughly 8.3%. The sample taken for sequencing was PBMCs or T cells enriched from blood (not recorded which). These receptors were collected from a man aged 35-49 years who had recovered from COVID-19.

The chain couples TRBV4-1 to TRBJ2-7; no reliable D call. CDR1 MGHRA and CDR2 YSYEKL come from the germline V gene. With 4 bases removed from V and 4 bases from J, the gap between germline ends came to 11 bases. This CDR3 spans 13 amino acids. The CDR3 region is CASSPPTLYEQYF. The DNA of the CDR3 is TGCGCCAGCAGCCCCCCGACTCTATACGAGCAGTACTTC.

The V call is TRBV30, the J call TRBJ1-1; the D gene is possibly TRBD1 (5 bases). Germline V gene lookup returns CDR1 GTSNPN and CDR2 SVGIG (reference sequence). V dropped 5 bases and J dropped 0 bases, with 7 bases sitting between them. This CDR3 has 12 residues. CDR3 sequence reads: CAWDRMNTEAFF. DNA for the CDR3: TGTGCCTGGGACAGAATGAACACTGAAGCTTTCTTT.

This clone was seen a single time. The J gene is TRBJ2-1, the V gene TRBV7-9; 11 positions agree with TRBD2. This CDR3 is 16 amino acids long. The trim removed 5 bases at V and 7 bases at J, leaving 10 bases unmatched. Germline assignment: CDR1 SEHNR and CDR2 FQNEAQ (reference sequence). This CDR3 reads CASSTLAGGVSNEQFF. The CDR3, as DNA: TGTGCCAGCAGCACGCTAGCGGGGGGAGTATCGAATGAGCAGTTCTTC.

The CDR3 coding sequence is TGTGCCACCAGTGCACAGGGACAGGGGGACAATCAGCCCCAGCATTTT. The encoded protein is CATSAQGQGDNQPQHF. The chain has TRBV24-1 and TRBJ1-5; 11 nucleotides agree with TRBD1. Germline lookup yields CDR1 KGHDR and CDR2 SFDVKD. The CDR3 runs to 16 residues. V gave up 5 bases and J gave up 3 bases; unmatched junction bases: 5.

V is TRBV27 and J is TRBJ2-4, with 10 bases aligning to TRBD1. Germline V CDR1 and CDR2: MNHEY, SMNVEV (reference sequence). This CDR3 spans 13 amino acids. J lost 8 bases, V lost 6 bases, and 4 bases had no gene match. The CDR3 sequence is CASRGQGWDIQYF. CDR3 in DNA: TGTGCCAGCAGGGGACAGGGGTGGGACATTCAGTACTTC.

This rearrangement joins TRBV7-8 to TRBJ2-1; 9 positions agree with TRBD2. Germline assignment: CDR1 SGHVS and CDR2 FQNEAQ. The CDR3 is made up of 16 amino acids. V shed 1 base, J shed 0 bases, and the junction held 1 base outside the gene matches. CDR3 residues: CASSLDSGSSYNEQFF. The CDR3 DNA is TGTGCCAGCAGCTTAGATAGCGGGAGCTCCTACAATGAGCAGTTCTTC. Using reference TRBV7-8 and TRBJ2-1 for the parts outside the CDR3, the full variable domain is GAGVSQSPRYKVAKRGQDVALRCDPISGHVSLFWYQQALGQGPEFLTYFQNEAQLDKSGLPSDRFFAERPEGSVSTLKIQRTQQEDSAVYLCASSLDSGSSYNEQFFGPGTRLTVL.

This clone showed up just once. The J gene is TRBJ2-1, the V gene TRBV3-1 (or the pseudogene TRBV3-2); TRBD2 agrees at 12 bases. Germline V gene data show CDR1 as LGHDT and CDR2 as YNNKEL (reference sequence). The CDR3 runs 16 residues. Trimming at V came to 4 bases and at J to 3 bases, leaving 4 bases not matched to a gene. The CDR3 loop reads CASSLTSGGYYNEQFF. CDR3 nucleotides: TGTGCCAGCAGCCTGACTAGCGGGGGTTACTACAATGAGCAGTTCTTC.

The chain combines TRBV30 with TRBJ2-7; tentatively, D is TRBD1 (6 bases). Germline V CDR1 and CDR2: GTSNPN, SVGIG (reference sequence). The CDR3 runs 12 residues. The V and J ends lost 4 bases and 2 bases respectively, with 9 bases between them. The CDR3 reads CAWNSGAYEQYF. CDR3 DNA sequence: TGTGCCTGGAATTCAGGGGCCTACGAGCAGTACTTC.

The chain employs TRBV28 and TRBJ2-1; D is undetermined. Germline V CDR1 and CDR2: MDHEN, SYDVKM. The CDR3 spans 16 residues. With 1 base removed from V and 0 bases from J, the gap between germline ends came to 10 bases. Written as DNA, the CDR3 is TGTGCCAGCAGTTTATTGGGCAGCCTCTCCTACAATGAGCAGTTCTTC. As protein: CASSLLGSLSYNEQFF.